These 14 T cell receptor beta chains share one sample of origin, sequenced in a study of CD8+ T cells in alopecia areata. RNA was extracted and reverse transcribed into cDNA as the sequencing template. Repertoires were generated with immunoSEQ multiplex PCR, while TCRdb's copy carries only in-frame clones and drops some. The repertoire holds 45,000 to 70,000 clones, with roughly 96% as singletons. The sequencing here drew on CD8+ T cells sorted from blood, taken at week 0. The receptor set was obtained from a human donor with alopecia areata.

V gene TRBV6-6 combines with J gene TRBJ2-3, with D perhaps matching TRBD2 (7 bases). From germline, CDR1 is MNHNY and CDR2 SVGAGI (reference sequence). The CDR3 runs to 16 residues. With 4 bases removed from V and 2 bases from J, the gap between germline ends came to 16 bases. CDR3 DNA: TGTGCCAGCAGTTCCCTGGGGGGGGCATTCACAGATACGCAGTATTTT. Encoded protein: CASSSLGGAFTDTQYF.

V gene TRBV9 combines with J gene TRBJ2-2; perhaps TRBD2 as D (6 bases). Germline V gene sequence: CDR1 SGDLS, CDR2 YYNGEE. Deletions cut 4 bases from V and 4 bases from J, with 11 bases between. The CDR3 sequence is 14 residues long. The DNA of the CDR3 is TGTGCCAGCAGCTATGGGGGAGGCACCGGGGAGCTGTTTTTT. Its translation is CASSYGGGTGELFF.

The chain has TRBV27 and TRBJ2-1, with D perhaps matching TRBD2 (5 bases). V was cut by 1 base and J by 8 bases, with 15 bases left in between. Germline V lookup: CDR1 MNHEY, CDR2 SMNVEV (reference sequence). The CDR3 totals 15 residues. In DNA form, the CDR3 reads TGTGCCAGCAGTTTATTTGGGTCAAGGGAGTATGAGCAGTTCTTC. It translates to CASSLFGSREYEQFF.

The chain employs TRBV4-2 and TRBJ2-4; 11 positions match TRBD1. Germline CDR1 and CDR2: LGHNA and YNFKEQ. This CDR3 has 15 amino acids. V lost 3 bases and J lost 6; bases outside the gene matches: 4. Here the CDR3 DNA reads TGTGCCAGCAGCCAGTCCGGGACAGGGGGAAACATTCAGTACTTC. Translating gives CASSQSGTGGNIQYF.

The chain is built from TRBV4-3 and TRBJ2-7; the D gene is possibly TRBD1 (6 bases). Deletions cut 3 bases from V and 4 bases from J, with 16 bases between. The CDR3 contains 15 residues. Germline CDR1 and CDR2: LGHNA and YSLEER. This CDR3 reads CASSHTQGIRYEQYF. CDR3 in DNA: TGCGCCAGCAGCCACACCCAGGGGATTAGGTACGAGCAGTACTTC.

The V gene is TRBV4-3, the J gene TRBJ2-3; 8 bases fit TRBD2. The CDR3 length is 15 residues. V shed 0 bases and J 4 bases; nucleotides not matched to a gene: 3. CDR1 is LGHNA, CDR2 YSLEER, per germline. DNA for the CDR3: TGCGCCAGCAGCCAAGATTCAGCGGGGGCAGATACGCAGTATTTT. Translating it yields CASSQDSAGADTQYF.

This clone was seen once. The rearrangement links TRBV6-5 to TRBJ1-1; tentatively, D is TRBD1 (5 bases). V lost 6 bases and J lost 4, with 12 bases in between. This CDR3 region has 13 residues. Germline-derived CDR1 and CDR2 are MNHEY and SVGAGI. The CDR3 coding sequence is TGTGCCAGCAGCGGGGGGGGTAGCACTGAAGCTTTCTTT. Translating it yields CASSGGGSTEAFF.

V and J are TRBV4-1 and TRBJ2-1; D might be TRBD1 or TRBD2, each matching 5 bases. V was clipped by 0 bases and J by 10 bases, with 7 bases between them. Germline CDR1 reads MGHRA; CDR2 reads YSYEKL. This CDR3 spans 12 amino acids. The CDR3 DNA follows: TGCGCCAGCAGCCAAGATTGGGGGGAGCAGTTCTTC. As protein: CASSQDWGEQFF.

This clone is a singleton in its sample. The rearrangement uses TRBV4-3 and TRBJ1-3; no definite D call. This CDR3 is 18 amino acids long. In germline, CDR1 is LGHNA, CDR2 YSLEER. Trimming stripped 3 bases from V and 0 bases from J, with 18 bases between. In DNA, the CDR3 is TGCGCCAGCAGCCATTCCGCCGTAAGGAGTTACTCTGGAAACACCATATATTTT. This translates into CASSHSAVRSYSGNTIYF.

The J gene is TRBJ2-7, the V gene TRBV2; 8 bases line up with TRBD1. Germline loops: CDR1 SNHLY, CDR2 FYNNEI. This CDR3 comprises 14 residues. The ends lost 8 bases at V and 1 base at J; junction bases unmatched: 7. The DNA for the CDR3 is TGTGCCAGCTATGGGACAGGTTATTCCTACGAGCAGTACTTC. Its translation is CASYGTGYSYEQYF.

This rearrangement joins TRBV4-3 to TRBJ2-3, with a tentative D call TRBD2 (6 bases). The CDR3 runs to 15 residues. CDR1 and CDR2 (germline): LGHNA, YSLEER. Trimming removed 4 bases at V and 6 bases at J, with 17 bases between. The CDR3 protein is CASSRSGGAADTQYF. Written as DNA, the CDR3 is TGCGCCAGCAGCCGGTCCGGCGGGGCTGCGGATACGCAGTATTTT.

This rearrangement joins TRBV19 to TRBJ1-2; 10 bases match TRBD1. CDR3 size: 15 residues. The germline CDR1 and CDR2 sequences are LNHDA and SQIVND (reference sequence). J gave up 5 bases and V 4 bases, and 7 bases lay outside the gene matches. The CDR3 DNA sequence: TGTGCCAGTAGTAATTGGGACAGGGGAGATTATGGCTACACCTTC. Translation gives CASSNWDRGDYGYTF.

The V and J genes are TRBV7-2 and TRBJ2-5; D ambiguous. The CDR3 totals 15 residues. The germline V and J ends were trimmed by 9 bases and 1 base, with 18 bases remaining between them. In germline, CDR1 is SGHTA, CDR2 FQGNSA. Here the CDR3 reads CASSEGPEFQETQYF. The CDR3 nucleotides are TGTGCCAGTTCCGAAGGTCCGGAATTCCAAGAGACCCAGTACTTC. Drawing the rest from reference TRBV7-2 and TRBJ2-5, the complete variable domain is GAGVSQSPSNKVTEKGKDVELRCDPISGHTALYWYRQSLGQGLEFLIYFQGNSAPDKSGLPSDRFSAERTGGSVSTLTIQRTQQEDSAVYLCASSEGPEFQETQYFGPGTRLLVL.

V is TRBV27 and J is TRBJ2-3; 9 bases match TRBD2. From germline, CDR1 is MNHEY and CDR2 SMNVEV (reference sequence). The CDR3 contains 15 residues. V trimming: 6 bases; J trimming: 2 bases; junction bases outside the gene matches: 6. This chain's CDR3 is CASSNSGGSTDTQYF. The CDR3 bases are TGTGCCAGCAGCAATAGCGGGGGATCCACAGATACGCAGTATTTT.